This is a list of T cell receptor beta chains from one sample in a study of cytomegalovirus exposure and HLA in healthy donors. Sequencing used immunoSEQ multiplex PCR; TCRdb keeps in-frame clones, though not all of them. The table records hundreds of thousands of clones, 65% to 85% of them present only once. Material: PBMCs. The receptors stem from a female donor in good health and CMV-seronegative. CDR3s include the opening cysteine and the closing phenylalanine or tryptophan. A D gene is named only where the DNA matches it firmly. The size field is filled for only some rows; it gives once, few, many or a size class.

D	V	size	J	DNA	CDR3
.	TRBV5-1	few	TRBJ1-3	TGCGCGAGGGGTGAACAGGCGGGAGGAAACACCATATATTTT	CARGEQAGGNTIYF
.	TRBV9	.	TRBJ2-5	TGTGCCAGCAGCGGGAGGGCTCAAGAGACCCAGTACTTC	CASSGRAQETQYF
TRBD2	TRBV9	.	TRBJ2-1	TGTGCCAGCGGGAGCGGGAGGACAATCCCCCTCGATGAGCAGTTCTTC	CASGSGRTIPLDEQFF
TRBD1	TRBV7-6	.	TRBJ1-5	TGTGCCAGCAGCTTAGCGGGAGACAGGGGATCCAATCAGCCCCAGCATTTT	CASSLAGDRGSNQPQHF
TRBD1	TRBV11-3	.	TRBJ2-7	TGTGCCAGCAGCTTAGTGCCAGGGGGCTCCTACGAGCAGTACTTC	CASSLVPGGSYEQYF
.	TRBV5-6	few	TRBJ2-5	TGTGCCAGCAGCTTGATTGGGGCAGTGGAGACCCAGTACTTC	CASSLIGAVETQYF
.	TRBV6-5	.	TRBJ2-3	TGTGCCAGCAGTTACTCGCCGGGGACTAGCACAGATACGCAGTATTTT	CASSYSPGTSTDTQYF
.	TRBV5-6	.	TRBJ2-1	TGTGCCAGCAGCTTGGCCAAGGGGAATGAGCAGTTCTTC	CASSLAKGNEQFF
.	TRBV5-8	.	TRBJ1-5	TGTGCCAGCAGCTTGGGGGAACGCTCGGGGTTCGGTCAGCCCCAGCATTTT	CASSLGERSGFGQPQHF
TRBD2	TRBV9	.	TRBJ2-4	TGTGCCAGCAGCGTGGGGACTAGGGGCATTCAGTACTTC	CASSVGTRGIQYF
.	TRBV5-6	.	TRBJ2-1	TGTGCCAGCAGCCCCCCACTACGAGCGGAAGACCCCTACAATGAGCAGTTCTTC	CASSPPLRAEDPYNEQFF
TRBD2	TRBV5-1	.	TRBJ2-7	TGCGCCAGCAGCTTGGTAGCGGGAGGGCCCGGCGAGCAGTACTTC	CASSLVAGGPGEQYF
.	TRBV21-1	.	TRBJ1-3	TGTGCCAGCAGCTCCCTTGGGGCGCGAGGAAACACCATATATTTT	CASSSLGARGNTIYF
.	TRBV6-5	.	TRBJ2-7	TGTGCCAGCAGTCAAGGACAGTCCTACGAGCAGTACTTC	CASSQGQSYEQYF
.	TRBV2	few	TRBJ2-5	TGTGCCAGCAAAGTCAGGGCTTACCAAGAGACCCAGTACTTC	CASKVRAYQETQYF
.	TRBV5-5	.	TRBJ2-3	TGTGCCAGCAGCTTGTTTTACGAGAGGAATACAGATACGCAGTATTTT	CASSLFYERNTDTQYF
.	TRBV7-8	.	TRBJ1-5	TGTGCCAGCAGCTTACCAGGGTTGAATCAGCCCCAGCATTTT	CASSLPGLNQPQHF
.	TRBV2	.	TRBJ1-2	TGTGCCAGCAGTGGGGGCCGGGCTCTGGGGGGCTACACCTTC	CASSGGRALGGYTF
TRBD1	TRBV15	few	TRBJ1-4	TGTGCCACCAGCAGTCGACAGGGGGGAGGGAATGAAAAACTGTTTTTT	CATSSRQGGGNEKLFF
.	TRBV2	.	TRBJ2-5	TGTGCCAGCACCCTAGGGGCCTACCAAGAGACCCAGTACTTC	CASTLGAYQETQYF
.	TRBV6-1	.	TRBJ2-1	TGTGCCAGCAGCGTGACTCCTTACAATGAGCAGTTCTTC	CASSVTPYNEQFF
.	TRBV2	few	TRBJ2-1	TGTGCCAGCAGTGATGGAAGTGGGGCGGCGGACAATGAGCAGTTCTTC	CASSDGSGAADNEQFF
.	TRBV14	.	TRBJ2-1	TGTGCCAGCAGCCAAGACGCGTATTACCAGGTGCGGGGCCTCTACAATGAGCAGTTCTTC	CASSQDAYYQVRGLYNEQFF
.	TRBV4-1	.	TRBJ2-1	TGCGCCAGCAGCCAAGCCACACAGCAGTTCTTC	CASSQATQQFF
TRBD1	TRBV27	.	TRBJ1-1	TGTGCCAGCAGCCCGTCGGACAGGGGTGTGCACACTGAAGCTTTCTTT	CASSPSDRGVHTEAFF
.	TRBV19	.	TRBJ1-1	TGTGCCAGTAGTAGGCGGGGAGGGGACACTGAAGCTTTCTTT	CASSRRGGDTEAFF
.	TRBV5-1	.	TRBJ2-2	TGCGCCAGCAGCTGGGGGCCCACCGGGGAGCTGTTTTTT	CASSWGPTGELFF
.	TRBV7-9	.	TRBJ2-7	TGTTCCAGCAGCTTAGGGAACGGAGGAAATTACGAGCAGTACTTC	CSSSLGNGGNYEQYF
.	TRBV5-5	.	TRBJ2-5	TGTGCCAGCAGCTTTAAAGAGACCCAGTACTTC	CASSFKETQYF
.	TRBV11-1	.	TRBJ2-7	TGTGCCAGCAGCTTCCTCGGCTACGAGCAGTACTTC	CASSFLGYEQYF
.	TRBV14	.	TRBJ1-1	TGTGCCAGCAGCCAAACGGGGGGGACCACTGAAGCTTTCTTT	CASSQTGGTTEAFF
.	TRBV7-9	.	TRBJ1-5	TGTGCCAGCAGCGGGGCGGGGGGGAGTCAGCCCCAGCATTTT	CASSGAGGSQPQHF
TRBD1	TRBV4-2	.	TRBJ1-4	TGTGCCAGCAGCCAAGATGGGACAGGGGTACATGAAAAACTGTTTTTT	CASSQDGTGVHEKLFF
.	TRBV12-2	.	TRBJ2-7	TGTGCAAGTCGCATCGGACTAGCGGCCGATGGGATCATCTCCTACGAGCAGTACTTC	CASRIGLAADGIISYEQYF
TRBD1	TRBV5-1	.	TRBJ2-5	TGCGCCAGCAGCTCCGGACAGGGGGGACAAGAGACCCAGTACTTC	CASSSGQGGQETQYF
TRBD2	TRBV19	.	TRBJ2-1	TGTGCCAGTAGTATTGGGTGGACTAGCGGCTTCAATGAGCAGTTCTTC	CASSIGWTSGFNEQFF
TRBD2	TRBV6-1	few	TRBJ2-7	TGTGCCAGCAGTGAAGCGTGGACTAGCGGGGGTTACGAGCAGTACTTC	CASSEAWTSGGYEQYF
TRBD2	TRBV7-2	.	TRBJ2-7	TGTGCCAGCAGCTTACCAGCTAGCGGATTCTCCTACGAGCAGTACTTC	CASSLPASGFSYEQYF
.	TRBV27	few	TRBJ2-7	TGTGCCTCGGCCGGGGGAGGCGCCCGCGAGCAGTACTTC	CASAGGGAREQYF
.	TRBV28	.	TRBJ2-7	TGTGCCAGCAGTTTGGCCCTCTACGAGCAGTACTTC	CASSLALYEQYF
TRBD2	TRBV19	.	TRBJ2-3	TGTGCCAGTAGTATGAGGCCTAGCGGGGCCACAGATACGCAGTATTTT	CASSMRPSGATDTQYF
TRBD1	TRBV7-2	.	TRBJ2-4	TGTGCCAGCACCCCTTTGGACAGGAAAAACATTCAGTACTTC	CASTPLDRKNIQYF
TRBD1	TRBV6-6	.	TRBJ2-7	TGTGCCACCGGACAGGGCCTGTACGAGCAGTACTTC	CATGQGLYEQYF
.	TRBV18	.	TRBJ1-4	TGTGCCAGCTCATTCCGGGGGGCGACTAATGAAAAACTGTTTTTT	CASSFRGATNEKLFF
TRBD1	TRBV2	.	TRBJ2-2	TGTGCCAGCAGTGAAAAGGGGGCCTTTACCGGGGAGCTGTTTTTT	CASSEKGAFTGELFF
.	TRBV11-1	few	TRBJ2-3	TGTGCCAGCAGCGGGTCTAGCGTCCTTAGCACAGATACGCAGTATTTT	CASSGSSVLSTDTQYF
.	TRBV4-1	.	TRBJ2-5	TGCGCCAGCAGCCTCTTACCGCCGGGACACGTGTCAGAGACCCAGTACTTC	CASSLLPPGHVSETQYF
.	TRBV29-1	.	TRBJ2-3	TGCAGCGCCCTCTGGCAGGGCACAGATACGCAGTATTTT	CSALWQGTDTQYF
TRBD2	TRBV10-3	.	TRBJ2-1	TGTGCCGTTCAGACTAGCGGGAGGAACAATGAGCAGTTCTTC	CAVQTSGRNNEQFF
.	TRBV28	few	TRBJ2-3	TGTGCCAGCAGTCCAACCGGATCCGGGAGTAGCGCAGATACGCAGTATTTT	CASSPTGSGSSADTQYF
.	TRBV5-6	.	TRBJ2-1	TGTGCCAGCAGCGCGGCCCGGGTCTACAATGAGCAGTTCTTC	CASSAARVYNEQFF
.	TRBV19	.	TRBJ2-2	TGTGCCAGTAACCCCCTCCGCGGCCTGAACACCGGGGAGCTGTTTTTT	CASNPLRGLNTGELFF
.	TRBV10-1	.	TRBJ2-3	TGCGCCAGCGCCAGCGGCGGCACAGATACGCAGTATTTT	CASASGGTDTQYF